One sample yielded the 3 T cell receptor beta chains listed below, sequenced in a study of shared clonotypes between healthy human individuals. Only in-frame clones appear in the TCRdb table, and some are missing; sequencing was by immunoSEQ multiplex PCR. The sample lists under 850,000 clones, 55% to 80% occurring once. Source material: memory CD4+ T cells sorted from blood. Subset here: CD45RA-negative fraction. These receptors all come from a woman aged 25 to 39 in good health.

As concerns this clone: A junction end diverges from the germline sequence, so it may reflect a read error. The CDR3 reads CASSQLRVDSYQVTQYF. CDR3 nucleotides: TGTGCCAGCAGCCAGCTCAGAGTGGACAGTTATCAAGTGACCCAGTACTTC. The rearrangement uses TRBV14 and TRBJ2-5, with a possible D match to TRBD1 (6 bases). CDR3 length: 17 amino acids. Per germline, CDR1 SGHDN and CDR2 FVKESK.

V is TRBV18 and J is TRBJ2-1; 12 bases fit TRBD2. CDR1 and CDR2 from the germline V gene are KGHSH and LQKENI. This CDR3 is built from 20 residues. Trimming cost V 6 bases and J 4 bases; bases outside gene matches: 19. DNA for the CDR3: TGTGCCAGCTCCTCAAGGGCAGGAAGGACTAGCGGGGCCCTATACAATGAGCAGTTCTTC. Amino acids: CASSSRAGRTSGALYNEQFF.

The rearrangement uses TRBV5-1 and TRBJ2-1, with unresolved D. The CDR3 is 11 amino acids. The germline V gene has CDR1 SGHRS and CDR2 YFSETQ. V dropped 4 bases and J dropped 9 bases, with 8 bases sitting between them. The CDR3 reads CASSARVEQFF. Written as DNA, the CDR3 is TGCGCCAGCAGCGCCCGGGTTGAGCAGTTCTTC.